This T cell receptor (beta chain) is drawn from a study of blood T cell repertoires in COVID-19. About the research overall: Whether acute or convalescent, the COVID-19 samples came from the United States, Italy and Spain. T cells, B-cell-depleted T cells, or PBMCs supplied cDNA or gDNA.

V shed 0 bases and J 4 bases; nucleotides not matched to a gene: 11. The CDR3 sequence is 18 residues long. Per the germline V gene, CDR1 is SGHVS and CDR2 is FQNEAQ. Per the authors' pipeline: Reference gene primer amplification yielded estimated nucleated cell counts. Profiling relied on immunoSEQ multiplex PCR, and the TCRdb table lists in-frame clones only, not all of them. The V and J calls and clone size were taken over from that table, and D and trimming were inferred from the DNA. The sample contains about 320,000 clones, about 83% of which appear only once. Sequenced input: peripheral blood. The clonotype originates from a woman aged 45-59 years with acute or convalescent COVID-19. The chain employs TRBV7-8 and TRBJ1-3; TRBD1 aligns across 8 bases. CDR3 nucleotides: TGTGCCAGCAGCTTAGCCTATGACAGGGGATCGAGGGGAAACACCATATATTTT. It is translated as CASSLAYDRGSRGNTIYF.